Listed here are 15 T cell receptor beta chains from one sample, sequenced in a study of blood T cell repertoires in COVID-19. The protocol was immunoSEQ multiplex PCR, while the TCRdb copy is restricted to in-frame clones and leaves out a portion. The table shows 91,000 or so clones, with around 80% occurring only once. Sequences were obtained from peripheral blood. The receptors derive from a man in his fifties or sixties with active or convalescent COVID-19.

This clone was detected only once. The chain combines TRBV6-5 with TRBJ1-1; D gene ambiguous. This CDR3 is 13 amino acids long. Germline V CDR1 and CDR2: MNHEY, SVGAGI. Trimming shortened V by 8 bases and J by 1 base, and 11 bases separated the two germline ends. The chain's CDR3 is CASHRHPNTEAFF. The CDR3 region has the DNA TGTGCCAGCCACCGACACCCGAACACTGAAGCTTTCTTT.

V usage is TRBV10-3 and J usage is TRBJ1-2, with 8 bases aligning to TRBD1. The V gene's germline CDR1 is ENHRY and CDR2 SYGVKD. V lost 7 bases, J lost 0 bases, and 4 bases stayed unmatched. The CDR3 consists of 14 residues. CDR3 DNA sequence: TGTGCCATCACCCGGGACAGGACTAACTATGGCTACACCTTC. Its protein is CAITRDRTNYGYTF.

The chain employs TRBV5-1 and TRBJ1-4, with 11 bases that match TRBD1. V gave up 0 bases and J gave up 7 bases; unmatched junction bases: 2. The CDR3 has 15 amino acids. Germline lookup yields CDR1 SGHRS and CDR2 YFSETQ. Here the CDR3 DNA reads TGCGCCAGCAGCTTGGTGGGACAGGGGGGTGAAAAACTGTTTTTT. It is translated as CASSLVGQGGEKLFF.

The chain joins TRBV29-1 to TRBJ2-2; TRBD2 matches 14 bases. The CDR3 contains 15 residues. The J segment lost 8 bases and the V segment lost 1 base, leaving 3 bases of the junction unmatched. Germline values: CDR1 SQVTM, CDR2 ANQGSEA. The CDR3 is CSVEGLAGGLGELFF. CDR3 in DNA: TGCAGCGTTGAAGGACTAGCGGGGGGGCTAGGGGAGCTGTTTTTT.

This clone was seen a single time. The chain uses TRBV12-2 and TRBJ2-5; the table gives TRBD1 as D, unverified against the DNA. TRBV12-2 is labeled a pseudogene. The CDR3 is 17 residues long. CDR3 residues: CASRLVYRDSPQETQYF. In DNA, the CDR3 is TGTGCAAGTCGCTTAGTATATAGGGACAGCCCTCAAGAGACCCAGTACTTC.

The V gene is TRBV10-1, the J gene TRBJ2-3; TRBD2 matches 12 bases. The V and J ends lost 10 bases and 6 bases, in that order; junction bases with no gene match: 2. Germline CDR1 and CDR2: WNHNN and SYGVQD (reference sequence). This CDR3 has 12 amino acids. Written as DNA, the CDR3 is TGCGCCACCGGGACTAGCGGGGATACGCAGTATTTT. The encoded protein is CATGTSGDTQYF.

V and J are TRBV7-8 and TRBJ1-5; 9 nucleotides agree with TRBD1. The CDR3 runs 15 residues. The germline CDR1 and CDR2 sequences are SGHVS and FQNEAQ. V trimming: 1 base; J trimming: 6 bases; junction bases outside the gene matches: 4. CDR3 coding DNA: TGTGCCAGCAGCTTAGACAGGGGGCTTGGTCAGCCCCAGCATTTT. It is translated as CASSLDRGLGQPQHF.

This clone has more than one count but fewer than ten. This chain connects TRBV6-2 or TRBV6-3 to TRBJ2-3; a possible D gene is TRBD1 (6 bases). Deletions cut 2 bases from V and 2 bases from J, with 17 bases between. CDR3 length: 17 residues. Germline V gives CDR1 MNHEY, CDR2 SVGEGT. CDR3 DNA sequence: TGTGCCAGCAGTTACCGACAGGCCCTGGGGCACACAGATACGCAGTATTTT. It yields the protein CASSYRQALGHTDTQYF.

The J gene is TRBJ2-2, the V gene TRBV7-2, with a possible D match to TRBD2 (5 bases). Germline V gene data show CDR1 as SGHTA and CDR2 as FQGNSA. V gave up 5 bases and J gave up 6 bases, with 10 bases separating them. The CDR3 spans 13 residues. For the CDR3, the DNA is TGTGCCAGCAGCCCTACTAGTCCCGGGGAGCTGTTTTTT. It yields the protein CASSPTSPGELFF.

The rearrangement links TRBV29-1 to TRBJ1-3; 12 bases line up with TRBD1. Germline V CDR1 and CDR2: SQVTM, ANQGSEA. J gave up 4 bases and V 6 bases, and 4 bases lay outside the gene matches. CDR3 length equals 14 residues. The DNA of the CDR3 is TGCAGCGTGGGACAGGGGGCGGGCGGAAACACCATATATTTT. Amino acids: CSVGQGAGGNTIYF.

The genes are TRBV29-1 and TRBJ2-5; D remains unclear. This CDR3 has 11 amino acids. Trimming left V 3 bases short and J 4 bases short, with 6 bases between. Germline-derived CDR1 and CDR2 are SQVTM and ANQGSEA. The CDR3 sequence is CSVEFGETQYF. CDR3 sequence (DNA): TGCAGCGTTGAGTTCGGAGAGACCCAGTACTTC.

This chain joins TRBV6-5 and TRBJ1-6, with a possible D match to TRBD1 (5 bases). Germline V gene sequence: CDR1 MNHEY, CDR2 SVGAGI. V lost 7 bases, J lost 4 bases, and 11 bases lay in between. This CDR3 has 14 amino acids. The CDR3 DNA reads as TGTGCCAGCACTGTAGGACAATATAATTCACCCCTCCACTTT. It is translated as CASTVGQYNSPLHF.

This chain connects TRBV19 to TRBJ2-3; D remains ambiguous. Germline V CDR1 and CDR2: LNHDA, SQIVND (reference sequence). V lost 5 bases and J lost 0, with 6 bases in between. CDR3 length: 13 residues. The CDR3 DNA sequence: TGTGCCAGTAGTTGGAGTAGCACAGATACGCAGTATTTT. Amino acids: CASSWSSTDTQYF.

This clone was seen more than once but under ten times. The V gene is TRBV28, the J gene TRBJ2-7; 9 nucleotides align to TRBD1. J gave up 7 bases and V 4 bases, and 11 bases lay outside the gene matches. CDR1 and CDR2 (germline): MDHEN, SYDVKM. The CDR3 runs to 15 residues. CDR3 region: CASSSPTGGVREQYV. The CDR3 coding sequence is TGTGCCAGCAGTTCGCCTACAGGGGGCGTGAGAGAGCAGTACGTC.

This chain connects TRBV19 to TRBJ2-3, with TRBD2 matching 9 bases. This CDR3 is 14 amino acids long. Germline V CDR1 and CDR2: LNHDA, SQIVND (reference sequence). With 6 bases clipped from V and 4 bases from J, the junction kept 5 bases outside the gene matches. Here the CDR3 DNA reads TGTGCCAGTAGCTCAGCGGGGGGAGCAGATACGCAGTATTTT. Translated, it gives CASSSAGGADTQYF. Drawing the rest from reference TRBV19 and TRBJ2-3, the complete variable domain is DGGITQSPKYLFRKEGQNVTLSCEQNLNHDAMYWYRQDPGQGLRLIYYSQIVNDFQKGDIAEGYSVSREKKESFPLTVTSAQKNPTAFYLCASSSAGGADTQYFGPGTRLTVL.